This T cell receptor (beta chain) was captured in a study of blood T cells in healthy people across ages. General study results and limits: Both naive CD4+ cell counts and diversity were greater in long-lived donors than in aged donors. No conclusive comparison of naive versus antigen-experienced cells was possible with unsorted PBMCs.

In this sample, this clonotype turned up a few times. Its antigen remains unidentified. Germline CDR1 and CDR2: MNHEY and SMNVEV (reference sequence). Trimming removed 3 bases from V and 2 bases from J; junction bases left unmatched: 5. The CDR3 is made up of 15 amino acids. Next came a second PCR, run for about 7 to 12 cycles, which used a sample-barcoded 5' primer along with a J-beta primer mix. TCRdb processed the 5' RACE reads anew with MiXCR; each CDR3 protein has one entry. The sample lists around 970,000 distinct CDR3 sequences; roughly 50% were seen once. This TCR was recovered from a woman aged 55-75 years in good health. Sequenced: blood. V and J are TRBV27 and TRBJ2-3; TRBD2 matches 7 bases. The CDR3 sequence: CASSLRGRNTDTQYF. CDR3 in DNA: TGTGCCAGCAGTTTGCGCGGGAGAAACACAGATACGCAGTATTTT.